One sample yielded the 32 T cell receptor beta chains listed below, sequenced in a study of sequential checkpoint blockade in melanoma. Treatment reported: randomized to nivolumab then ipilimumab (arm A) or the reverse (arm B). Profiling relied on immunoSEQ multiplex PCR, and the TCRdb table lists in-frame clones only, not all of them. This table holds 30,000 or so clones, approximately 86% found once. This specimen consisted of CD8+ T cells sorted from blood (inferred from file names), obtained from a patient given nivolumab and ipilimumab in sequence. All receptors come from a human donor with melanoma.

The V and J genes are TRBV10-3 and TRBJ1-2, with TRBD1 identical over 7 bases. The V gene's germline CDR1 is ENHRY and CDR2 SYGVKD. The CDR3 has 15 amino acids. Losses at the gene ends were 2 bases for V and 5 bases for J; bases not matched to a gene: 8. This chain's CDR3 is CAISEATGSGYGYTF. Written as DNA, the CDR3 is TGTGCCATCAGTGAGGCGACAGGGTCTGGGTATGGCTACACCTTC.

This chain connects TRBV30 to TRBJ1-1; D unresolved. CDR1 is GTSNPN and CDR2 is SVGIG in the germline V gene (reference sequence). V lost 0 bases and J 4 bases, leaving 3 bases between the germline ends. The length of the CDR3 is 11 residues. The chain's CDR3 is CAWSVLTEAFF. CDR3 nucleotide sequence: TGTGCCTGGAGTGTACTCACTGAAGCTTTCTTT. The complete variable domain, with remaining parts taken from reference TRBV30 and TRBJ1-1, reads SQTIHQWPATLVQPVGSPLSLECTVEGTSNPNLYWYRQAAGRGLQLLFYSVGIGQISSEVPQNLSASRPQDRQFILSSKKLLLSDSGFYLCAWSVLTEAFFGQGTRLTVV.

A remark on this clone: At one end the junction does not follow the germline gene, possibly because of a read error. CDR3 residues: CATSRDSSGQLYEQHF. CDR3 in DNA: TGTGCCACCAGCAGAGATTCTTCGGGACAACTCTACGAGCAGCACTTC. V gene TRBV15 combines with J gene TRBJ2-7; maybe TRBD1 (6 bases). Germline CDR1 and CDR2: LNHNV and YYDKDF (reference sequence). This CDR3 spans 16 amino acids.

The J gene is TRBJ2-2, the V gene TRBV7-8; 12 positions agree with TRBD1. Trimming removed 4 bases from V and 7 bases from J; junction bases left unmatched: 1. Germline CDR1 reads SGHVS; CDR2 reads FQNEAQ. The CDR3 is made up of 14 amino acids. The CDR3 loop is CASSWDRGHGELFF. The CDR3 DNA is TGTGCCAGCAGCTGGGACAGGGGGCACGGGGAGCTGTTTTTT.

V gene TRBV7-2 combines with J gene TRBJ2-2; 13 nucleotides align to TRBD2. The CDR3 is 16 residues long. V shed 8 bases and J 5 bases; nucleotides not matched to a gene: 8. CDR1 is SGHTA and CDR2 is FQGNSA in the germline V gene. CDR3: CASALLAGGGTGELFF. The DNA for the CDR3 is TGTGCCAGCGCCTTACTAGCGGGAGGGGGTACCGGGGAGCTGTTTTTT.

V and J are TRBV29-1 and TRBJ2-7; TRBD1 is a possible D gene (6 bases). This CDR3 contains 12 residues. The germline V gene has CDR1 SQVTM and CDR2 ANQGSEA. The V gene lost 7 bases and the J gene lost 5 bases, with 15 bases spanning the gap. Written as DNA, the CDR3 is TGCAGCGCCTTGGACAGAGAAGACGAGCAGTACTTC. Translating it yields CSALDREDEQYF.

The chain carries TRBV6-5 and TRBJ1-5; D gene ambiguous. Germline-derived CDR1 and CDR2 are MNHEY and SVGAGI. V was clipped by 2 bases and J by 3 bases, with 14 bases between them. The CDR3 contains 16 residues. The CDR3 spells CASSYLGPGINQPQHF. Written as DNA, the CDR3 is TGTGCCAGCAGTTACCTCGGCCCGGGGATCAATCAGCCCCAGCATTTT.

The V and J genes are TRBV25-1 and TRBJ1-4; D not resolved. This CDR3 is 15 amino acids long. The germline gives CDR1 MGHDK, CDR2 SYGVNS. V was cut by 2 bases and J by 0 bases, with 7 bases left in between. For the CDR3, the DNA is TGTGCCAGCAGTGAAGGGAGGACAACTAATGAAAAACTGTTTTTT. Amino acid sequence: CASSEGRTTNEKLFF.

V usage is TRBV30 and J usage is TRBJ1-1, with a weak D call TRBD1 (5 bases). The CDR3 extends over 13 amino acids. Germline V gene sequence: CDR1 GTSNPN, CDR2 SVGIG (reference sequence). Trimming shortened V by 4 bases and J by 5 bases, and 14 bases separated the two germline ends. This CDR3 is CAWTGGSFTEAFF. In nucleotides, the CDR3 is TGTGCCTGGACCGGGGGGAGTTTTACTGAAGCTTTCTTT. Together with reference TRBV30 and TRBJ1-1, the CDR3 gives the full variable domain: SQTIHQWPATLVQPVGSPLSLECTVEGTSNPNLYWYRQAAGRGLQLLFYSVGIGQISSEVPQNLSASRPQDRQFILSSKKLLLSDSGFYLCAWTGGSFTEAFFGQGTRLTVV.

The rearrangement uses TRBV7-2 and TRBJ2-4; maybe TRBD1 (6 bases). Looked up from germline, CDR1 is SGHTA and CDR2 is FQGNSA. The CDR3 contains 15 residues. The V gene lost 3 bases and the J gene lost 8 bases, with 17 bases spanning the gap. The CDR3, as DNA: TGTGCCAGCAGCTTCCGAATTCAGGGGAGTCACATTCAGTACTTC. Translating gives CASSFRIQGSHIQYF.

The genes are TRBV11-2 and TRBJ2-4; D not certain. The CDR3 loop spans 14 amino acids. The germline V and J ends were trimmed by 4 bases and 1 base, with 8 bases remaining between them. Germline V gene sequence: CDR1 SGHAT, CDR2 FQNNGV. This CDR3 reads CASSSVLAKNIQYF. The CDR3 DNA reads as TGTGCCAGCAGCTCTGTCTTGGCCAAAAACATTCAGTACTTC.

V is TRBV6-5 and J is TRBJ2-7; D is perhaps TRBD1 (6 bases). V shed 1 base and J shed 5 bases, with 9 bases lying between them. Germline CDR1 MNHEY, CDR2 SVGAGI. This CDR3 has 13 residues. The CDR3 loop reads CASSYFRGHEQYF. Here the CDR3 DNA reads TGTGCCAGCAGTTACTTCAGGGGCCACGAGCAGTACTTC.

By its share, this clone is medium-sized (0.01 to 0.1%). V and J are TRBV10-3 and TRBJ2-7, with 10 bases lining up with TRBD1. The germline V gene has CDR1 ENHRY and CDR2 SYGVKD. With V trimmed by 6 bases and J by 0 bases, 17 bases remained unmatched. This CDR3 is built from 19 residues. CDR3 in amino acids: CAISEAGTGEEMSSYEQYF. CDR3 bases: TGTGCCATCAGCGAAGCCGGGACAGGGGAAGAGATGTCCTCCTACGAGCAGTACTTC.

The gene calls are TRBV7-9 and TRBJ2-5, with TRBD2 matching 11 bases. The length of the CDR3 is 15 residues. CDR1 SEHNR and CDR2 FQNEAQ come from the germline V gene (reference sequence). The V segment lost 7 bases and the J segment 4 bases; nucleotides outside the gene matches: 8. The CDR3 DNA sequence: TGTGCCAGCAACCTTATTAGCGGGGGGGCAGAGACCCAGTACTTC. Amino acids: CASNLISGGAETQYF.

The CDR3: CASSPDREFEAFF. The DNA for the CDR3 is TGCGCCAGCAGCCCGGACAGGGAGTTCGAAGCTTTCTTT. V and J are TRBV4-1 and TRBJ1-1; 8 bases agree with TRBD1. Germline V gene sequence: CDR1 MGHRA, CDR2 YSYEKL. The CDR3 totals 13 residues. Germline trimming cut 4 bases from V and 8 bases from J; bases unmatched to any gene: 6.

This chain joins TRBV4-2 and TRBJ2-1; 14 bases match TRBD2. The germline V gene has CDR1 LGHNA and CDR2 YNFKEQ. CDR3 length equals 16 residues. Trimming took 4 bases from V and 9 from J; bases not matched to a gene: 8. The CDR3 region has the DNA TGTGCCAGCAGCCCGCAGGGGACTAGCGGGAGTAGTGAGCAGTTCTTC. Amino acid sequence: CASSPQGTSGSSEQFF.

This clone rates as medium-sized (0.01 to 0.1%). The chain couples TRBV4-2 to TRBJ2-6, with D possibly TRBD1 on 6 matching bases. Trimming took off 3 bases at V and 0 bases at J, with 12 bases between the two ends. Germline V gene lookup returns CDR1 LGHNA and CDR2 YNFKEQ. This CDR3 is built from 17 residues. CDR3 in amino acids: CASSQQGSGSGANVLTF. The DNA of the CDR3 is TGTGCCAGCAGCCAGCAGGGGTCCGGCTCTGGGGCCAACGTCCTGACTTTC.

The rearrangement links TRBV7-6 to TRBJ2-1, with 7 bases lining up with TRBD2. CDR3 length equals 13 residues. CDR1 and CDR2 (germline): SGHVS, FNYEAQ. V shed 6 bases, J shed 8 bases, and the junction held 7 bases outside the gene matches. CDR3: CASSPQRGHEQFF. The CDR3 region has the DNA TGTGCCAGCAGTCCTCAGCGGGGCCATGAGCAGTTCTTC.

The chain carries TRBV6-4 and TRBJ2-7, with D perhaps TRBD1 (6 bases). The CDR3 totals 15 residues. Germline lookup yields CDR1 MRHNA and CDR2 SNTAGT. V lost 2 bases, J lost 5 bases, and 16 bases lay in between. CDR3 in DNA: TGTGCCAGCAGTGACCCATGGGGGCGCACCGACGAGCAGTACTTC. Residues: CASSDPWGRTDEQYF.

This chain connects TRBV30 to TRBJ2-3, with TRBD2 matching 8 bases. J was trimmed by 0 bases and V by 5 bases; bases with no gene match: 10. CDR1 is GTSNPN and CDR2 is SVGIG in the germline V gene (reference sequence). The CDR3 length is 16 residues. The CDR3 spells CAWSFGAGGSTDTQYF. The CDR3 bases are TGTGCCTGGTCGTTCGGGGCGGGGGGCAGCACAGATACGCAGTATTTT.

V usage is TRBV30 and J usage is TRBJ2-3, with a tentative D call TRBD2 (6 bases). Germline loops: CDR1 GTSNPN, CDR2 SVGIG (reference sequence). Trimming took off 4 bases at V and 2 bases at J, with 16 bases between the two ends. This CDR3 contains 15 residues. The chain's CDR3 is CAWTRKAGHTDTQYF. The CDR3 nucleotides are TGTGCCTGGACCCGAAAAGCGGGCCACACAGATACGCAGTATTTT. Full variable domain (remainder filled in from reference TRBV30 and TRBJ2-3): SQTIHQWPATLVQPVGSPLSLECTVEGTSNPNLYWYRQAAGRGLQLLFYSVGIGQISSEVPQNLSASRPQDRQFILSSKKLLLSDSGFYLCAWTRKAGHTDTQYFGPGTRLTVL.

J is TRBJ2-7 and V is TRBV7-9; 7 nucleotides align to TRBD1. The CDR3 totals 14 residues. V gave up 3 bases and J gave up 2 bases; unmatched junction bases: 4. Germline V gene sequence: CDR1 SEHNR, CDR2 FQNEAQ (reference sequence). The CDR3 DNA is TGTGCCAGCAGCTTCGGAACAGGGGCCTACGAGCAGTACTTC. As protein: CASSFGTGAYEQYF.

This clone has a handful of counts. At one of its ends the junction is not consistent with the germline gene, which may arise from a read error. The chain recombines TRBV16 with TRBJ1-2; no firm D call. Germline-derived CDR1 and CDR2 are KGHSY and FQNENV. There are 12 residues in the CDR3. The CDR3 region is CASSQSSRPLAF. In nucleotides, the CDR3 is TGTGCCAGCAGCCAATCGAGCAGGCCCTTGGCCTTC. Using reference TRBV16 and TRBJ1-2 for the parts outside the CDR3, the full variable domain is GEEVAQTPKHLVRGEGQKAKLYCAPIKGHSYVFWYQQVLKNEFKFLISFQNENVFDETGMPKERFSAKCLPNSPCSLEIQATKLEDSAVYFCASSQSSRPLAFGSGTRLTVV.

The V call is TRBV7-8, the J call TRBJ2-7; D gene unclear. V was pared by 1 base and J by 6 bases, with 13 bases between. Germline CDR1 is SGHVS and CDR2 is FQNEAQ. This CDR3 region has 14 residues. The CDR3 DNA is TGTGCCAGCAGCTTAGTGGGTAGCATTGGCGAGCAGTACTTC. The encoded protein is CASSLVGSIGEQYF.

The CDR3 DNA reads as TGTGCCAGCAGTTACCTTGGGCAGGGGGCCTACGAGCAGTACTTC. Protein product: CASSYLGQGAYEQYF. The chain uses TRBV6-5 and TRBJ2-7, with TRBD1 matching over 7 bases. The length of the CDR3 is 15 residues. The germline gives CDR1 MNHEY, CDR2 SVGAGI. The ends lost 2 bases at V and 2 bases at J; junction bases unmatched: 6.

The chain uses TRBV5-1 and TRBJ2-5; D is perhaps TRBD2 (5 bases). Per the germline V gene, CDR1 is SGHRS and CDR2 is YFSETQ. The CDR3 runs to 16 residues. The ends were cut back, 0 bases at V and 0 bases at J, with 12 bases in the middle. The CDR3 DNA reads TGCGCCAGCAGCTTGGCCGAGCGGATGTACCAAGAGACCCAGTACTTC. Protein product: CASSLAERMYQETQYF.

This clone was detected once. The chain joins TRBV7-6 to TRBJ2-7; a weak D match, TRBD1 (7 bases). V was trimmed by 5 bases and J by 3 bases, leaving 20 bases between them. Per germline, CDR1 SGHVS and CDR2 FNYEAQ. The CDR3 consists of 16 residues. The CDR3 is CASSPPRQGGGYEQYF. CDR3 bases: TGTGCCAGCAGCCCCCCCCGACAGGGAGGAGGCTACGAGCAGTACTTC.

The chain couples TRBV11-2 to TRBJ1-2; D not certain. The germline V gene encodes CDR1 SGHAT and CDR2 FQNNGV. V was shortened by 5 bases and J by 3 bases, with 16 bases between the two germline ends. This CDR3 is 15 amino acids long. For the CDR3, the DNA is TGTGCCAGCAGCCCGGTCGTATGGAGTCACTATGGCTACACCTTC. Amino acids: CASSPVVWSHYGYTF.

Notes on this clone: This same CDR3 is encoded by further DNA sequences in the sample. J is TRBJ1-5 and V is TRBV4-1; maybe TRBD1 (5 bases). Germline-derived CDR1 and CDR2 are MGHRA and YSYEKL. The CDR3 length is 16 residues. V was clipped by 1 base and J by 1 base, with 11 bases between them. The CDR3 nucleotides are TGCGCCAGCAGCCAAGGGCCCGGGGGAAGCAATCAGCCCCAGCATTTT. It is translated as CASSQGPGGSNQPQHF.

This rearrangement joins TRBV28 to TRBJ2-7; 8 nucleotides line up with TRBD1. V lost 3 bases to trimming and J lost 1 base; unmatched junction nucleotides: 2. The CDR3 totals 14 residues. CDR1 and CDR2 (germline): MDHEN, SYDVKM. CDR3 nucleotides: TGTGCCAGCAGTTTCTACAGGGGGTCCTACGAGCAGTACTTC. It specifies CASSFYRGSYEQYF.

This sequence joins TRBV7-9 and TRBJ1-2; weak D call: TRBD1 (6 bases). In germline, CDR1 is SEHNR, CDR2 FQNEAQ (reference sequence). This CDR3 is built from 16 residues. The ends were cut back, 2 bases at V and 5 bases at J, with 18 bases in the middle. This chain's CDR3 is CASSLPSTGPEYGYTF. CDR3 coding DNA: TGTGCCAGCAGCTTACCCTCGACAGGCCCCGAGTATGGCTACACCTTC.

V is TRBV9 and J is TRBJ1-2, with 9 bases that match TRBD1. V shed 0 bases, J shed 4 bases, and the junction held 22 bases outside the gene matches. The CDR3 has 21 amino acids. Germline CDR1 and CDR2: SGDLS and YYNGEE. Here the CDR3 reads CASSVADIRGQGKGDSYGYTF. CDR3 in DNA: TGTGCCAGCAGCGTAGCCGACATAAGGGGACAGGGAAAAGGAGACAGCTATGGCTACACCTTC.